One and the same sample provided the 9 T cell receptor beta chains below, sequenced in a study of OX40 agonist ivuxolimab in advanced cancers. The library was obtained by the immunoSEQ multiplex PCR assay. Here the immuneACCESS table is served through TCRdb, limited to in-frame sequences with V and J called. Missing clones are a known gap in these copies; in checked studies unresolved V genes cover under half, and the rest lacks a known reason. Across this sample there are 50,000 to 70,000 clones, with roughly nine tenths seen only once. The ten largest make up approximately 14% of the sample. This material consisted of CD4+ or CD8+ T cells sorted from blood, taken in a trial of the OX40 agonist ivuxolimab. These receptors came from an adult with an advanced solid tumor such as melanoma, head and neck, liver or kidney cancer.

Here the CDR3 reads CASSYSTGLLDEQYF. As DNA, the CDR3 is TGTGCCAGCAGTTACTCGACGGGGCTCTTGGACGAGCAGTACTTC. This chain uses TRBV6-5 with TRBJ2-7; D is tentatively TRBD1 or TRBD2 (5 bases each). This CDR3 has 15 residues. The germline V gene has CDR1 MNHEY and CDR2 SVGAGI. The V end lost 0 bases, the J end lost 5 bases, and 14 bases lay between the germline ends.

The genes are TRBV6-5 and TRBJ1-5; 10 nucleotides line up with TRBD1. This CDR3 contains 13 residues. V dropped 10 bases and J dropped 7; count of bases not matched to a gene: 7. Germline CDR1 is MNHEY and CDR2 is SVGAGI. CDR3 protein: CATATGGGQPQHF. CDR3 bases: TGTGCCACAGCGACAGGGGGCGGGCAGCCCCAGCATTTT.

The rearrangement links TRBV19 to TRBJ2-1; D may be TRBD1 (6 bases). CDR3 length: 16 residues. V shed 4 bases and J shed 4 bases, with 17 bases lying between them. Germline V gene lookup returns CDR1 LNHDA and CDR2 SQIVND (reference sequence). In DNA, the CDR3 is TGTGCCAGTAGTAAGGCCCGAGGACAGAATTACAATGAGCAGTTCTTC. Its protein is CASSKARGQNYNEQFF.

The chain recombines TRBV19 with TRBJ2-2; 9 bases align to TRBD2. CDR1 and CDR2 from the germline V gene are LNHDA and SQIVND (reference sequence). V shed 7 bases, J shed 5 bases, and the junction held 8 bases outside the gene matches. The CDR3 spans 15 residues. The CDR3 DNA reads as TGTGCCAGTATATCGGAGCTAGCGGGGACCGGGGAGCTGTTTTTT. Translation: CASISELAGTGELFF.

In its sample, this clone was seen once. The chain combines TRBV5-8 with TRBJ1-4; 9 bases line up with TRBD1. Germline CDR1 SGHTS, CDR2 YDEGEE. The length of the CDR3 is 15 residues. J gave up 8 bases and V 4 bases, and 9 bases lay outside the gene matches. In nucleotides, the CDR3 is TGTGCCAGCAGCCCCGGACAGGGGTACTGGGAAAAACTGTTTTTT. Protein sequence: CASSPGQGYWEKLFF. The entire variable domain, with the rest obtained from reference TRBV5-8 and TRBJ1-4, is as follows: EAGVTQSPTHLIKTRGQQATLRCSPISGHTSVYWYQQALGLGLQFLLWYDEGEERNRGNFPPRFSGRQFPNYSSELNVNALELEDSALYLCASSPGQGYWEKLFFGSGTQLSVL.

This chain joins TRBV27 and TRBJ2-3, with D perhaps matching TRBD1 or TRBD2 (5 bases each). Deletions cut 6 bases from V and 0 bases from J, with 13 bases between. CDR1 is MNHEY, CDR2 SMNVEV, per germline (reference sequence). This CDR3 region has 15 residues. In DNA, the CDR3 is TGTGCCAGCAGCCCTGAGGGGAGCAGCACAGATACGCAGTATTTT. Amino acids: CASSPEGSSTDTQYF.

The gene calls are TRBV19 and TRBJ1-2; the D is unclear. CDR3 length: 15 residues. Germline CDR1 and CDR2: LNHDA and SQIVND (reference sequence). The V gene lost 0 bases and the J gene lost 8 bases, with 16 bases spanning the gap. The CDR3, as DNA: TGTGCCAGTAGTATAGATCTCGACTCAAGCGACGGCTACACCTTC. Amino acids: CASSIDLDSSDGYTF.

The genes are TRBV7-8 and TRBJ1-6, with D tentatively TRBD1 (6 bases). The germline CDR1 and CDR2 sequences are SGHVS and FQNEAQ. Trimming shortened V by 5 bases and J by 8 bases, and 22 bases separated the two germline ends. This CDR3 region has 17 residues. CDR3 loop: CASSQHGTLGSDSPLHF. In DNA form, the CDR3 reads TGTGCCAGCAGCCAACACGGGACACTAGGAAGCGATTCACCCCTCCACTTT.

The genes are TRBV4-1 and TRBJ2-7; no firm D call. Trimming pared 4 bases from V and 2 bases from J, leaving 9 bases between. CDR1 is MGHRA, CDR2 YSYEKL, per germline. The CDR3 totals 13 residues. CDR3 nucleotide sequence: TGCGCCAGCAGCCTAGTCGTAGCCTACGAGCAGTACTTC. This encodes CASSLVVAYEQYF.